These 2 T cell receptor beta chains came from one sample sequenced in a study of control samples from healthy donors and cancer patients. Measured with immunoSEQ multiplex PCR; TCRdb has only the in-frame clones, and not every one. The repertoire includes around 130,000 clones, roughly 90% of them detected once, and 6% to 9.5% sits in the top ten. The sequenced sample consisted of PBMCs. All receptors come from a man in his fifties with head and neck cancer.

V and J are TRBV21-1 and TRBJ1-1; TRBD1, the table's D call, was not compared with the DNA. TRBV21-1 constitutes a pseudogene. This CDR3 contains 15 residues. Here the CDR3 DNA reads TGTGCCAGCAGCAAAAAGCCCCTACAGGGGGCTGAAGCTTTCTTT. Its translation is CASSKKPLQGAEAFF.

V and J are TRBV5-8 and TRBJ1-2; TRBD1 matches 8 bases. The germline V gene encodes CDR1 SGHTS and CDR2 YDEGEE. This CDR3 contains 14 residues. Germline trimming cut 4 bases from V and 4 bases from J; bases unmatched to any gene: 6. The CDR3 spells CASSPRTGFYGYTF. The CDR3, as DNA: TGTGCCAGCAGCCCCCGGACAGGGTTCTATGGCTACACCTTC. Full variable domain (missing parts from reference TRBV5-8 and TRBJ1-2): EAGVTQSPTHLIKTRGQQATLRCSPISGHTSVYWYQQALGLGLQFLLWYDEGEERNRGNFPPRFSGRQFPNYSSELNVNALELEDSALYLCASSPRTGFYGYTFGSGTRLTVV.